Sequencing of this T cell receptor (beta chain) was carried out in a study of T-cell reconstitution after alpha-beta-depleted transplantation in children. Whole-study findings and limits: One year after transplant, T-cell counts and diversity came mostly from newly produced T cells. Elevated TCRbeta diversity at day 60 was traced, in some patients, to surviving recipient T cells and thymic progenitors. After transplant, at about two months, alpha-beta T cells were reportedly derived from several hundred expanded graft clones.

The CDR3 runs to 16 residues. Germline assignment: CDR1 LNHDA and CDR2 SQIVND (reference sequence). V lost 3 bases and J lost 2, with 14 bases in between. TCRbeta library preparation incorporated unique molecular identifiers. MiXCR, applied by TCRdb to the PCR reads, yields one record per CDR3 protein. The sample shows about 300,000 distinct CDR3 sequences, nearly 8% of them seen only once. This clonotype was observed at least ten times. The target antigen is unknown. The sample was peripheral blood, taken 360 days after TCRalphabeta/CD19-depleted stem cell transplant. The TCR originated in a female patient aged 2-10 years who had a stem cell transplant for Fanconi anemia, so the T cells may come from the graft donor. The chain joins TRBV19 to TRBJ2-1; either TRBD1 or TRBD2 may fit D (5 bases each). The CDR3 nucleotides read TGTGCCAGTAGTATTGAGGGACCGTCAGCCTACAATGAGCAGTTCTTC. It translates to CASSIEGPSAYNEQFF.